The 13 T cell receptor beta chains below all came from one sample that was sequenced in a study of T cells expressing NK-cell markers. For each CDR3 protein, TCRdb gives one entry from its re-call of the 5' RACE reads, without DNA. This repertoire includes about 390,000 distinct CDR3 sequences. Sequenced input: blood T cells: a sorted CD56 or NKG2C T cell subset, CD4+ or CD8+ T cells, or bulk PBMC T cells (not recorded which). The receptors come from a woman aged 50 to 60 in good health.

The chain uses TRBV11-3 and TRBJ2-3; TCRdb names TRBD1, which stays unverified in the absence of DNA. CDR3 length: 15 residues. Per the germline V gene, CDR1 is SGHNT and CDR2 is YENEEA. CDR3 sequence reads: CASSLEQGPQYTQYF.

This chain links TRBV10-3 with TRBJ1-2. Germline V lookup: CDR1 ENHRY, CDR2 SYGVKD. The CDR3 is 13 residues long. The chain's CDR3 is CAIKKAQNYGYTF.

V gene TRBV12-3 or TRBV12-4 combines with J gene TRBJ2-1; TCRdb lists TRBD2, though no DNA is available to test this call. This CDR3 is 14 amino acids long. Here the CDR3 reads CASSLVGLANEQFF.

The chain uses TRBV29-1 and TRBJ2-5; no DNA is available, so the TRBD1 call from TCRdb remains unchecked. Germline CDR1 SQVTM, CDR2 ANQGSEA. The CDR3 extends over 14 amino acids. CDR3 sequence: CSVGAPGGRETQYF.

This chain links TRBV29-1 with TRBJ2-7; TCRdb gives TRBD1 as the D gene, but with no DNA this cannot be confirmed. Germline loops: CDR1 SQVTM, CDR2 ANQGSEA. This CDR3 is built from 14 residues. The CDR3 region is CSVNRDRSSYEQYF.

The chain employs TRBV7-9 and TRBJ2-1; checking the TCRdb D call of TRBD1 is not possible without DNA. From germline, CDR1 is SEHNR and CDR2 FQNEAQ (reference sequence). CDR3 size: 11 residues. This CDR3 reads CASSPGDEQFF.

The rearrangement links TRBV7-2 to TRBJ2-2; TCRdb names TRBD2, which stays unverified in the absence of DNA. The CDR3 covers 14 residues. CDR1 is SGHTA, CDR2 FQGNSA, per germline. The CDR3 protein is CASSLVGENGELFF.

The chain uses TRBV5-1 and TRBJ2-3; the TRBD2 assignment by TCRdb is unverifiable without DNA. Germline CDR1 SGHRS, CDR2 YFSETQ. CDR3 length: 14 residues. CDR3 sequence: CASSSMGHTDTQYF. Together with reference TRBV5-1 and TRBJ2-3, the CDR3 gives the full variable domain: KAGVTQTPRYLIKTRGQQVTLSCSPISGHRSVSWYQQTPGQGLQFLFEYFSETQRNKGNFPGRFSGRQFSNSRSEMNVSTLELGDSALYLCASSSMGHTDTQYFGPGTRLTVL.

The V and J genes are TRBV25-1 and TRBJ1-3; TCRdb indicates TRBD1, and absent DNA this call remains unverified. The CDR3 runs to 15 residues. Germline lookup yields CDR1 MGHDK and CDR2 SYGVNS. The CDR3 here is CASSEYRGQSDTIYF.

The chain is built from TRBV12-3 or TRBV12-4 and TRBJ1-1. The CDR3 has 12 residues. The CDR3 protein is CASGLPNTEAFF.

The rearrangement joins TRBV12-3 or TRBV12-4 to TRBJ2-3; the D call from TCRdb, TRBD2, cannot be confirmed without DNA. This CDR3 has 15 residues. The CDR3 spells CASTPSGIGTDTQYF.

The CDR3 here is CASSPYFGGGYTF. The chain joins TRBV5-1 to TRBJ1-2; as DNA is missing, the TRBD1 call by TCRdb cannot be tested. Germline-derived CDR1 and CDR2 are SGHRS and YFSETQ. The CDR3 contains 13 residues. The full variable domain, its missing parts supplied by reference TRBV5-1 and TRBJ1-2, is KAGVTQTPRYLIKTRGQQVTLSCSPISGHRSVSWYQQTPGQGLQFLFEYFSETQRNKGNFPGRFSGRQFSNSRSEMNVSTLELGDSALYLCASSPYFGGGYTFGSGTRLTVV.

J is TRBJ2-2 and V is TRBV10-2; the TRBD2 assignment by TCRdb is unverifiable without DNA. In germline, CDR1 is WSHSY, CDR2 SAAADI. The CDR3 spans 16 residues. This CDR3 is CASSELAGVNTGELFF.